What follows are 3 T cell receptor beta chains derived from one specimen sequenced in a study of CD8 T cells in Susac syndrome. Random-hexamer reverse transcription was applied to about 0.5 to 1 ug RNA. TCRdb reprocessed the immunoSEQ multiplex PCR reads via MiXCR and lists one record per CDR3 protein. Here the sample spans some 180,000 distinct CDR3 sequences, roughly 94% being singletons. The sample consisted of CD4+ T cells from PBMCs. The receptors originated from a human donor with Susac syndrome.

The chain links TRBV9 to TRBJ1-6, with TRBD1 matching over 7 bases. Looked up from germline, CDR1 is SGDLS and CDR2 is YYNGEE. The CDR3 runs to 13 residues. The junction had 1 base not matched to a gene; V was cut back by 3 bases and J by 7 bases. The CDR3 sequence is CASSETGNSPLHF. DNA of the CDR3: TGTGCCAGCAGCGAGACAGGGAATTCACCCCTCCACTTT.

This sequence joins TRBV11-2 and TRBJ2-4, with TRBD2 identical over 8 bases. Trimming took 5 bases from V and 8 from J; bases not matched to a gene: 14. This CDR3 is built from 16 residues. Per the germline V gene, CDR1 is SGHAT and CDR2 is FQNNGV. Written as DNA, the CDR3 is TGTGCCAGCAGCAATCCTCGAGCGGGAGTGGTCGACATTCAGTACTTC. It specifies CASSNPRAGVVDIQYF. The full variable domain, in which reference TRBV11-2 and TRBJ2-4 provide the parts outside the CDR3, is EAGVAQSPRYKIIEKRQSVAFWCNPISGHATLYWYQQILGQGPKLLIQFQNNGVVDDSQLPKDRFSAERLKGVDSTLKIQPAKLEDSAVYLCASSNPRAGVVDIQYFGAGTRLSVL.

The V gene is TRBV28, the J gene TRBJ1-5; D gene unclear. Per the germline V gene, CDR1 is MDHEN and CDR2 is SYDVKM. Trimming cost V 7 bases and J 3 bases, with 10 bases left between them. The CDR3 is made up of 13 amino acids. The CDR3 coding sequence is TGTGCCAGCAACCCCGGGTTCAATCAGCCCCAGCATTTT. Residues: CASNPGFNQPQHF.